This TCR beta chain was captured by sequencing in a study of blood T cell repertoires in COVID-19. Study overall: Donors in the United States, Italy and Spain gave samples during acute or convalescent COVID-19. T cells, B-cell-depleted T cells, or PBMCs supplied cDNA or gDNA.

In the source study's methods: How many nucleated cells were present was estimated from reference gene primer amplification. TCRdb's table, derived via immunoSEQ multiplex PCR, lists solely in-frame clones and lacks some. V and J calls and clone size are copied from that table; D and trimming were computed from the DNA. The sample yields about 120,000 clones, 80% to 90% seen once. This CDR3 contains 14 residues. V was pared by 7 bases and J by 2 bases, with 7 bases of the junction left unmatched. CDR1 is MDHEN and CDR2 is SYDVKM in the germline V gene. This clonotype was sampled from a man aged 70 or older with active or convalescent COVID-19. This chain links TRBV28 with TRBJ2-7; TRBD1 matches at 8 bases. Source material: peripheral blood. This chain's CDR3 is CASTPDRAPYEQYF. CDR3 sequence (DNA): TGTGCCAGCACCCCGGACAGGGCTCCCTACGAGCAGTACTTC.